This T cell receptor beta chain was profiled in a study of blood T cell repertoires in COVID-19. Measured with immunoSEQ multiplex PCR; TCRdb has only the in-frame clones, and not every one. The table has 150,000 to 200,000 clones, 75% to 90% seen once. Recovered status applied to Cohort 3 donors who had two consecutive negative PCRs. It also applied to those with clearance or with symptom resolution. The origin of this receptor is a woman in her fifties or sixties who had recovered from COVID-19. The sample consisted of PBMCs or T cells enriched from blood (not recorded which).

The CDR3 protein is CAPGLVYYGYTF. DNA of the CDR3: TGTGCCCCAGGGCTAGTCTACTATGGCTACACCTTC. The chain employs TRBV21-1 and TRBJ1-2; the listed D gene, TRBD1, was not tested against the DNA. TRBV21-1 is recorded as a pseudogene. The CDR3 contains 12 residues.